Shown below are 6 T cell receptor beta chains from a single sample sequenced in a study of beta chain features in type 1 diabetes. Study-wide points: When Type 1 diabetes patients were examined, their TCRB CDR3s proved moderately but significantly shorter in all four CD4+ subsets.

These TCRs are of unknown antigen specificity. TCRB transcripts that were expressed got sequenced, as all of the isolated RNA had been reverse transcribed. Only in-frame clones appear in the TCRdb table, and some are missing; sequencing was by immunoSEQ multiplex PCR. The profile covers a few hundred thousand clones, with 16% appearing a single time and less than 0.09% taken by the ten largest. The sequencing input was naive CD4+ T cells from blood. These TCRs come from a young man with type 1 diabetes.

This clone appeared a few times. The rearrangement links TRBV4-1 to TRBJ2-5, with 10 bases fitting TRBD2. V lost 8 bases, J lost 4 bases, and 4 bases stayed unmatched. Germline CDR1 reads MGHRA; CDR2 reads YSYEKL. The CDR3 sequence is 13 residues long. CDR3 region: CASARLAGETQYF. The CDR3 DNA reads as TGCGCCAGCGCTCGACTAGCGGGAGAGACCCAGTACTTC.

The chain links TRBV5-1 to TRBJ2-3, with TRBD2 identical over 9 bases. The CDR3 covers 15 residues. Germline V gene data show CDR1 as SGHRS and CDR2 as YFSETQ. Trimming cost V 2 bases and J 4 bases; bases outside gene matches: 5. Here the CDR3 DNA reads TGCGCCAGCAGCTTTGGAGCGGGAGGCCCAGATACGCAGTATTTT. Protein sequence: CASSFGAGGPDTQYF.

The rearrangement links TRBV7-9 to TRBJ1-2; a weak D match, TRBD1 (5 bases). The length of the CDR3 is 15 residues. Germline V gene lookup returns CDR1 SEHNR and CDR2 FQNEAQ (reference sequence). V lost 5 bases to trimming and J lost 5 bases, with 18 bases between them. CDR3 loop: CASSRDSPETYGYTF. The CDR3 nucleotides are TGTGCCAGCAGCCGGGACTCCCCCGAAACTTATGGCTACACCTTC.

There are a few counts of this clone. The rearrangement uses TRBV15 and TRBJ2-1, with TRBD1 matching 7 bases. The V gene end was trimmed by 0 bases and the J gene end by 6 bases; junction bases not matched to a gene: 8. The CDR3 contains 16 residues. CDR1 and CDR2 (germline): LNHNV, YYDKDF (reference sequence). CDR3 sequence reads: CATSRDQRGLSNEQFF. The CDR3 nucleotides read TGTGCCACCAGCAGAGATCAGAGGGGGCTCAGCAATGAGCAGTTCTTC. Using reference TRBV15 and TRBJ2-1 for the parts outside the CDR3, the full variable domain is DAMVIQNPRYQVTQFGKPVTLSCSQTLNHNVMYWYQQKSSQAPKLLFHYYDKDFNNEADTPDNFQSRRPNTSFCFLDIRSPGLGDTAMYLCATSRDQRGLSNEQFFGPGTRLTVL.

Only a few counts were recorded for this clone. The rearrangement links TRBV30 to TRBJ2-3; TRBD1 matches at 9 bases. CDR1 GTSNPN and CDR2 SVGIG come from the germline V gene (reference sequence). Unmatched junction bases numbered 8, after V lost 3 bases and J lost 1 base. The CDR3 consists of 16 residues. This chain's CDR3 is CAWSLDYRGRTDTQYF. CDR3 nucleotide sequence: TGTGCCTGGAGCCTAGACTACAGGGGGCGCACAGATACGCAGTATTTT.

This clone came up a few times. The rearrangement links TRBV11-2 to TRBJ2-1, with 13 bases aligning to TRBD2. In germline, CDR1 is SGHAT, CDR2 FQNNGV. Germline trimming cut 4 bases from V and 8 bases from J; bases unmatched to any gene: 8. The CDR3 contains 16 residues. The CDR3 nucleotides are TGTGCCAGCAGCTCCCTGACTAGCGGGAGGATCTATGAGCAGTTCTTC. It encodes CASSSLTSGRIYEQFF.